Below, 12 T cell receptor beta chains from the same sample are listed, as sequenced in a study of T-cell memory formation after mild COVID-19. TCRdb reanalysed the 5' RACE reads using MiXCR and keeps one entry per CDR3 protein. The sample holds some 490,000 distinct CDR3 sequences, approximately 18% seen once. The specimen was PBMCs or a T cell subset sorted from them (not recorded which). These receptors were taken from an adult woman who had mild COVID-19 (a few samples of this study predate the infection). Cell type and time point are not known.

This clonotype has only a few counts. The chain joins TRBV4-3 to TRBJ2-1, with 8 bases identical to TRBD2. The CDR3 consists of 15 residues. Germline V lookup: CDR1 LGHNA, CDR2 YSLEER. V shed 4 bases, J shed 7 bases, and the junction held 9 bases outside the gene matches. CDR3 bases: TGCGCCAGCAGCCTTCAACGGGAGGGCCTTAATGAGCAGTTCTTC. It yields the protein CASSLQREGLNEQFF.

The chain has TRBV6-5 and TRBJ1-1; D gene unclear. This CDR3 spans 14 amino acids. Germline-derived CDR1 and CDR2 are MNHEY and SVGAGI. V shed 2 bases and J shed 2 bases, with 9 bases lying between them. The CDR3 region has the DNA TGTGCCAGCAGTTACGTGGGGAGTAACACTGAAGCTTTCTTT. This translates into CASSYVGSNTEAFF.

The rearrangement joins TRBV12-3 or TRBV12-4 to TRBJ2-2; D gene uncertain. Trimming took 8 bases from V and 0 from J, leaving 10 bases between them. The CDR3 is 14 residues long. For the CDR3, the DNA is TGTGCCAGCGCCGCGGACCCGAACACCGGGGAGCTGTTTTTT. It codes for CASAADPNTGELFF.

This clonotype showed up just a few times. The J gene is TRBJ1-6, the V gene TRBV15, with D unresolved. From germline, CDR1 is LNHNV and CDR2 YYDKDF (reference sequence). The CDR3 loop spans 15 amino acids. V lost 1 base to trimming and J lost 6 bases, with 10 bases between them. The DNA for the CDR3 is TGTGCCACCAGCAGAGCGGGATCGGGTAATTCACCCCTCCACTTT. The encoded protein is CATSRAGSGNSPLHF.

This chain joins TRBV9 and TRBJ2-7; D may correspond to TRBD1 or TRBD2 (5 bases each). From germline, CDR1 is SGDLS and CDR2 YYNGEE. Between the trimmed V and J ends, which lost 0 bases and 2 bases, there was a span of 12 bases. This CDR3 has 15 amino acids. The CDR3 region has the DNA TGTGCCAGCAGCGTAGGGGACGGAGTTACCTACGAGCAGTACTTC. It codes for CASSVGDGVTYEQYF.

V is TRBV10-3 and J is TRBJ2-7; D perhaps matches TRBD1 (5 bases). Germline loops: CDR1 ENHRY, CDR2 SYGVKD. The V end lost 0 bases, the J end lost 2 bases, and 23 bases lay between the germline ends. CDR3 length: 19 residues. The CDR3 here is CAISESIIRGQGSPYEQYF. The DNA of the CDR3 is TGTGCCATCAGTGAGTCTATCATTCGTGGGCAGGGATCGCCCTACGAGCAGTACTTC.

This sequence joins TRBV7-9 and TRBJ2-5; D possibly corresponds to TRBD2 (5 bases). CDR3 length equals 15 residues. The germline CDR1 and CDR2 sequences are SEHNR and FQNEAQ (reference sequence). V shed 1 base and J shed 4 bases, with 13 bases lying between them. CDR3 sequence: CASSLDPGIIETQYF. The CDR3 bases are TGTGCCAGCAGCTTAGATCCCGGGATAATAGAGACCCAGTACTTC.

This sequence joins TRBV27 and TRBJ2-3; 10 nucleotides agree with TRBD2. J gave up 12 bases and V 6 bases, and 21 bases lay outside the gene matches. This CDR3 has 17 residues. CDR1 and CDR2 from the germline V gene are MNHEY and SMNVEV (reference sequence). CDR3 region: CASSAGQLAGDWLRQYF. The CDR3 DNA reads TGTGCCAGCAGCGCTGGGCAGCTAGCGGGAGATTGGCTGCGACAGTATTTT.

This chain joins TRBV29-1 and TRBJ1-2, with a possible D match to TRBD1 (6 bases). Per the germline V gene, CDR1 is SQVTM and CDR2 is ANQGSEA. V was cut by 1 base and J by 3 bases, with 12 bases left in between. This CDR3 comprises 14 residues. The CDR3 region is CSVEAAGDYYGYTF. For the CDR3, the DNA is TGCAGCGTTGAAGCGGCAGGGGATTACTATGGCTACACCTTC. The whole variable domain, remainder taken from reference TRBV29-1 and TRBJ1-2, is SAVISQKPSRDICQRGTSLTIQCQVDSQVTMMFWYRQQPGQSLTLIATANQGSEATYESGFVIDKFPISRPNLTFSTLTVSNMSPEDSSIYLCSVEAAGDYYGYTFGSGTRLTVV.

This clonotype has more than one count but fewer than ten. The chain employs TRBV7-8 and TRBJ1-5; 8 positions agree with TRBD1. Germline CDR1 and CDR2: SGHVS and FQNEAQ. This CDR3 comprises 15 residues. V dropped 3 bases and J dropped 6; count of bases not matched to a gene: 7. The CDR3 reads CASSFAGQGGQPQHF. The CDR3 DNA is TGTGCCAGCAGCTTTGCAGGACAGGGCGGTCAGCCCCAGCATTTT.

The rearrangement uses TRBV5-1 and TRBJ2-5; 12 bases are a match to TRBD1. This CDR3 has 15 residues. The germline V gene has CDR1 SGHRS and CDR2 YFSETQ. Trimming at V came to 5 bases and at J to 4 bases, leaving 6 bases not matched to a gene. The CDR3 sequence: CASSPGTGGRETQYF. CDR3 bases: TGCGCCAGCAGTCCGGGGACAGGGGGCAGAGAGACCCAGTACTTC.

This clonotype was observed a few times. The V gene is TRBV3-1, the J gene TRBJ2-3, with TRBD2 matching over 13 bases. This CDR3 contains 16 residues. The germline V gene encodes CDR1 LGHDT and CDR2 YNNKEL (reference sequence). J lost 3 bases, V lost 4 bases, and 4 bases had no gene match. The CDR3 protein is CASSLPTSGGTDTQYF. The CDR3 DNA is TGTGCCAGCAGCCTACCGACTAGCGGGGGGACAGATACGCAGTATTTT.